The TCR beta chain under discussion was sequenced for a study of T cell repertoires in MIS-A myocarditis. Profiled with immunoSEQ multiplex PCR; TCRdb holds only in-frame clones, not every one. The sample records 6,600 or so clones, under 85% being singletons. V was clipped by 4 bases and J by 5 bases, with 14 bases between them. In germline, CDR1 is MGHRA, CDR2 YSYEKL. The CDR3 spans 15 residues. This clone is large within its sample. The receptor was isolated from a young man with fulminant myocarditis from multisystem inflammatory syndrome in adults (MIS-A) after COVID-19. V usage is TRBV4-1 and J usage is TRBJ1-4; D call uncertain. Material: right inferior lung lobe tissue obtained at autopsy. CDR3 sequence reads: CASSRTTENNEKLFF. The CDR3 DNA sequence: TGCGCCAGCAGCCGAACGACTGAGAACAATGAAAAACTGTTTTTT.